These 10 T cell receptor beta chains came from one sample sequenced in a study of lymphopenia after photon versus proton radiotherapy. Clones were sequenced by immunoSEQ multiplex PCR, and TCRdb holds only the in-frame ones, with some missing. In the table there are 60,000 or so clones, approximately 83% of which are singletons. Here the sequenced sample was peripheral blood, taken from a patient treated with photon-based radiotherapy. The receptors stem from a man aged 35 to 55 with gastric cancer.

This chain joins TRBV7-6 and TRBJ2-5; 9 bases match TRBD2. The CDR3 loop spans 15 amino acids. From germline, CDR1 is SGHVS and CDR2 FNYEAQ. With V trimmed by 3 bases and J by 4 bases, 6 bases remained unmatched. CDR3: CASSFRTSAGETQYF. Written as DNA, the CDR3 is TGTGCCAGCAGCTTCCGGACTAGCGCTGGAGAGACCCAGTACTTC.

This clone was found once. The chain recombines TRBV6-6 with TRBJ2-7; D is undetermined. This CDR3 has 14 amino acids. The V end lost 5 bases, the J end lost 2 bases, and 13 bases lay between the germline ends. Germline V gives CDR1 MNHNY, CDR2 SVGAGI (reference sequence). The CDR3 region is CASSLSGSTYEQYF. The CDR3 DNA sequence: TGTGCCAGCAGTCTCTCCGGGTCTACCTACGAGCAGTACTTC.

The rearrangement links TRBV27 to TRBJ2-1; 8 nucleotides align to TRBD1. Losses at the gene ends were 6 bases for V and 9 bases for J; bases not matched to a gene: 13. CDR3 length equals 15 residues. CDR1 and CDR2 (germline): MNHEY, SMNVEV (reference sequence). CDR3: CASSRARTGTVEQFF. Here the CDR3 DNA reads TGTGCCAGCAGCCGGGCCCGGACAGGGACCGTTGAGCAGTTCTTC.

J is TRBJ1-4 and V is TRBV9; TRBD1 matches 10 bases. Germline loops: CDR1 SGDLS, CDR2 YYNGEE. Trimming at V came to 3 bases and at J to 1 base, leaving 3 bases not matched to a gene. The CDR3 is 16 residues long. The CDR3 sequence is CASSEGQGRTNEKLFF. The CDR3 DNA reads as TGTGCCAGCAGCGAGGGACAGGGGCGAACTAATGAAAAACTGTTTTTT.

To note about this clone: Other DNA sequences in the same sample also yield this CDR3. The genes are TRBV7-2 and TRBJ2-7; D might be TRBD2 (5 bases). The CDR3 spans 12 residues. Trimming stripped 5 bases from V and 4 bases from J, with 9 bases between. Germline loops: CDR1 SGHTA, CDR2 FQGNSA. The CDR3 reads CASSTGLYEQYF. The CDR3 bases are TGTGCCAGCAGCACCGGACTGTACGAGCAGTACTTC.

The chain's CDR3 is CASSPGHTYEQYF. The CDR3 DNA is TGCGCCAGCAGTCCAGGACATACCTACGAGCAGTACTTC. The V and J genes are TRBV10-2 and TRBJ2-7, with D possibly TRBD1 on 5 matching bases. The CDR3 has 13 amino acids. Trimming left V 5 bases short and J 2 bases short, with 10 bases between. Looked up from germline, CDR1 is WSHSY and CDR2 is SAAADI.

The genes are TRBV2 and TRBJ2-7; 7 bases agree with TRBD1. Germline CDR1 and CDR2: SNHLY and FYNNEI. J gave up 3 bases and V 3 bases, and 8 bases lay outside the gene matches. The CDR3 runs to 15 residues. The CDR3 here is CASSESSRGNYEQYF. In DNA, the CDR3 is TGTGCCAGCAGTGAGTCTTCCAGGGGGAACTACGAGCAGTACTTC.

The chain combines TRBV7-6 with TRBJ1-1, with D perhaps matching TRBD1 (5 bases). The germline V gene encodes CDR1 SGHVS and CDR2 FNYEAQ. Trimming took off 3 bases at V and 3 bases at J, with 11 bases between the two ends. This CDR3 spans 14 amino acids. The CDR3 sequence: CASSFGAGYTEAFF. The CDR3 coding sequence is TGTGCCAGCAGCTTCGGGGCAGGTTACACTGAAGCTTTCTTT. Drawing the rest from reference TRBV7-6 and TRBJ1-1, the complete variable domain is GAGVSQSPRYKVTKRGQDVALRCDPISGHVSLYWYRQALGQGPEFLTYFNYEAQQDKSGLPNDRFSAERPEGSISTLTIQRTEQRDSAMYRCASSFGAGYTEAFFGQGTRLTVV.

Notes on this clone: One end of the junction is discordant with germline, which a read error may explain. The rearrangement joins TRBV6-1 to TRBJ1-1; 7 nucleotides align to TRBD1. Per the germline V gene, CDR1 is MNHNS and CDR2 is SASEGT. CDR3 length equals 14 residues. Written as DNA, the CDR3 is TGTGCCAGCACTGAACTTAGGGATCCCAGGGGGGCTTTCTTT. Translation gives CASTELRDPRGAFF.

The V call is TRBV11-2, the J call TRBJ1-1, with D unclear. Germline V gene sequence: CDR1 SGHAT, CDR2 FQNNGV. This CDR3 is built from 16 residues. V was trimmed by 1 base and J by 3 bases, leaving 15 bases between them. The CDR3 DNA follows: TGTGCCAGCAGCTTAGCCGGACGGGGTGGGTACACTGAAGCTTTCTTT. Its protein product is CASSLAGRGGYTEAFF.